This TCR beta chain derives from a study of neurological immune-mediated disorders. Overall study results and limits: The expanded clones of different subjects shared no CDR3 amino acid sequences (suggesting private repertoires in all groups).

The cDNA was generated through 5'RACE incorporating 10-nucleotide random UMIs. TCRdb called the 5' RACE reads again in MiXCR, with one record for every CDR3 protein. The sample lists about 46,000 distinct CDR3 sequences, about 2% occurring once. This clonotype has a count of ten or more. Its target is unknown. The CDR3 runs 17 residues. Germline values: CDR1 MGHRA, CDR2 YSYEKL. V was trimmed by 4 bases and J by 0 bases, leaving 19 bases between them. The chain combines TRBV4-1 with TRBJ2-7, with TRBD2 as a possible D gene (6 bases). The receptor was derived from a woman between 35 and 50 years old with multiple sclerosis. The sample comprised PBMCs. Here the CDR3 DNA reads TGCGCCAGCAGCCGAGAGACGGGACTCCCGAGCTCCTACGAGCAGTACTTC. This encodes CASSRETGLPSSYEQYF.